The 23 T cell receptor beta chains below were found in one sample sequenced in a study of regulatory dendritic cells for organ transplantation. TCRdb's table, derived via immunoSEQ multiplex PCR, lists solely in-frame clones and lacks some. The sample lists roughly 9,300 clones, more than 70% occurring once. Sorted subsets were CFSE-labeled and cultured approximately 5 days with allogeneic dendritic cells. Their antigens remain unidentified. Input material: memory CD4+ T cells from blood cultured with dendritic cells. Subset described: CD45RO+ memory T cells. All receptors derive from a human donor in good health.

The V gene is TRBV6-1, the J gene TRBJ1-5, with D uncertain. The CDR3 has 15 amino acids. Per germline, CDR1 MNHNS and CDR2 SASEGT. Between the trimmed V and J ends, which lost 7 bases and 0 bases, there was a span of 13 bases. The chain's CDR3 is CASTGLLYSNQPQHF. CDR3 in DNA: TGTGCCAGCACCGGTTTGCTTTATAGCAATCAGCCCCAGCATTTT.

The J gene is TRBJ2-1, the V gene TRBV28; 8 positions agree with TRBD2. The length of the CDR3 is 15 residues. J was trimmed by 8 bases and V by 5 bases; bases with no gene match: 11. Germline V gene lookup returns CDR1 MDHEN and CDR2 SYDVKM. This CDR3 reads CASSTGTSRGDEQFF. The CDR3 region has the DNA TGTGCCAGCAGTACCGGGACTAGTAGGGGGGATGAGCAGTTCTTC.

This chain joins TRBV6-5 and TRBJ1-2, with D possibly matching TRBD1 (5 bases). Germline assignment: CDR1 MNHEY and CDR2 SVGAGI. The CDR3 spans 13 residues. The V and J ends lost 5 bases and 4 bases respectively, with 11 bases between them. The CDR3 region is CASSQGTLYGYTF. CDR3 nucleotides: TGTGCCAGCAGTCAGGGAACTCTCTATGGCTACACCTTC.

The chain joins TRBV19 to TRBJ2-7; possible D gene TRBD2, 6 bases. V lost 2 bases and J 2 bases, leaving 19 bases between the germline ends. The CDR3 runs to 17 residues. Germline values: CDR1 LNHDA, CDR2 SQIVND (reference sequence). CDR3 DNA: TGTGCCAGTAGTATACAAACCGGGACTGATAAGACCTACGAGCAGTACTTC. Protein product: CASSIQTGTDKTYEQYF.

The chain uses TRBV19 and TRBJ2-7; 10 bases are shared with TRBD1. Germline trimming cut 7 bases from V and 1 base from J; bases unmatched to any gene: 4. Germline assignment: CDR1 LNHDA and CDR2 SQIVND (reference sequence). There are 14 residues in the CDR3. Here the CDR3 DNA reads TGTGCCAGTACTAGGGGACAGGGGTCCTACGAGCAGTACTTC. Translation: CASTRGQGSYEQYF.

The V and J genes are TRBV5-4 and TRBJ2-1; D is perhaps TRBD1 (7 bases). The V gene lost 4 bases and the J gene lost 2 bases, with 13 bases spanning the gap. Per germline, CDR1 SGHNT and CDR2 YYREEE (reference sequence). The CDR3 runs to 15 residues. CDR3 coding DNA: TGTGCCAGCAGCCGGGCGGGACAGCCCTACAATGAGCAGTTCTTC. It encodes CASSRAGQPYNEQFF. The full variable domain, in which reference TRBV5-4 and TRBJ2-1 provide the parts outside the CDR3, is ETGVTQSPTHLIKTRGQQVTLRCSSQSGHNTVSWYQQALGQGPQFIFQYYREEENGRGNFPPRFSGLQFPNYSSELNVNALELDDSALYLCASSRAGQPYNEQFFGPGTRLTVL.

This sequence joins TRBV23-1 and TRBJ2-1; 8 nucleotides match TRBD2. TRBV23-1 is classed as an ORF, of uncertain function. V trimming: 0 bases; J trimming: 6 bases; junction bases outside the gene matches: 10. CDR3 length: 17 amino acids. Written as DNA, the CDR3 is TGCGCCAGCAGTCAATCGACCCGGCGGGAGGAATCCAATGAGCAGTTCTTC. Translating gives CASSQSTRREESNEQFF.

This chain joins TRBV14 and TRBJ2-3, with D possibly TRBD2 on 5 matching bases. Trimming left V 4 bases short and J 8 bases short, with 13 bases between. Germline-derived CDR1 and CDR2 are SGHDN and FVKESK. The CDR3 extends over 13 amino acids. CDR3 residues: CASSPRVRGTQYF. CDR3 in DNA: TGTGCCAGCAGCCCGAGGGTTCGCGGTACGCAGTATTTT.

V usage is TRBV7-8 and J usage is TRBJ1-2; D is undetermined. The V gene's germline CDR1 is SGHVS and CDR2 FQNEAQ. Trimming took off 1 base at V and 0 bases at J, with 9 bases between the two ends. The CDR3 consists of 15 residues. CDR3 sequence reads: CASSLVAPTNYGYTF. Here the CDR3 DNA reads TGTGCCAGCAGCTTAGTGGCACCCACTAACTATGGCTACACCTTC.

The V gene is TRBV10-3, the J gene TRBJ1-1; D gene ambiguous. Germline V gene lookup returns CDR1 ENHRY and CDR2 SYGVKD. The CDR3 extends over 13 amino acids. Trimming left V 0 bases short and J 5 bases short, with 7 bases between. The CDR3 DNA is TGTGCCATCAGTGAGTCAGGGTATACTGAAGCTTTCTTT. Its translation: CAISESGYTEAFF.

This clone was counted once. V and J are TRBV18 and TRBJ2-7; 11 bases match TRBD1. Germline V gene lookup returns CDR1 KGHSH and CDR2 LQKENI. Trimming at V came to 4 bases and at J to 2 bases, leaving 7 bases not matched to a gene. The CDR3 consists of 16 residues. Here the CDR3 reads CASSQGTGGRTYEQYF. CDR3 bases: TGTGCCAGCTCACAGGGGACAGGGGGTAGAACCTACGAGCAGTACTTC.

The chain links TRBV28 to TRBJ1-4; D might be TRBD1 (5 bases). V dropped 8 bases and J dropped 6 bases, with 13 bases sitting between them. Germline V gene sequence: CDR1 MDHEN, CDR2 SYDVKM. This CDR3 has 13 amino acids. The CDR3 protein is CASYRRDHEKLFF. In DNA form, the CDR3 reads TGTGCCAGCTACAGGCGAGACCATGAAAAACTGTTTTTT.

This clone has only a few counts. The chain uses TRBV19 and TRBJ1-2; D remains unclear. V lost 6 bases and J lost 7, with 18 bases in between. This CDR3 has 14 residues. The germline gives CDR1 LNHDA, CDR2 SQIVND (reference sequence). CDR3 amino acids: CASSDSALFPGYTF. The CDR3 region has the DNA TGTGCCAGTAGCGATTCTGCCCTATTCCCTGGCTACACCTTC. Looking up the rest from reference TRBV19 and TRBJ1-2 gives the full variable domain: DGGITQSPKYLFRKEGQNVTLSCEQNLNHDAMYWYRQDPGQGLRLIYYSQIVNDFQKGDIAEGYSVSREKKESFPLTVTSAQKNPTAFYLCASSDSALFPGYTFGSGTRLTVV.

The chain joins TRBV5-4 to TRBJ1-4, with D unclear. CDR1 is SGHNT and CDR2 is YYREEE in the germline V gene (reference sequence). The CDR3 sequence is 14 residues long. Trimming removed 2 bases at V and 1 base at J, with 6 bases between. DNA for the CDR3: TGTGCCAGCAGCTTTGGAATAACTAATGAAAAACTGTTTTTT. Translated, it gives CASSFGITNEKLFF. The whole variable domain, remainder taken from reference TRBV5-4 and TRBJ1-4, is ETGVTQSPTHLIKTRGQQVTLRCSSQSGHNTVSWYQQALGQGPQFIFQYYREEENGRGNFPPRFSGLQFPNYSSELNVNALELDDSALYLCASSFGITNEKLFFGSGTQLSVL.

DNA for the CDR3: TGTGCCAGCAGTCCGCCACGACAGGGACAAAACATTCAGTACTTC. It yields the protein CASSPPRQGQNIQYF. J is TRBJ2-4 and V is TRBV6-5, with 7 positions matching TRBD1. CDR1 and CDR2 from the germline V gene are MNHEY and SVGAGI. CDR3 size: 15 residues. V shed 5 bases, J shed 5 bases, and the junction held 9 bases outside the gene matches.

The chain joins TRBV28 to TRBJ2-2, with no clear D. Trimming removed 6 bases at V and 0 bases at J, with 17 bases between. The CDR3 has 17 residues. Germline CDR1 reads MDHEN; CDR2 reads SYDVKM. This CDR3 is CASSTAGRATNTGELFF. The CDR3 DNA reads as TGTGCCAGCAGCACGGCCGGAAGGGCGACGAACACCGGGGAGCTGTTTTTT.

V and J are TRBV4-2 and TRBJ2-1; 10 bases line up with TRBD2. This CDR3 is built from 16 residues. The V segment lost 3 bases and the J segment 6 bases; nucleotides outside the gene matches: 8. CDR1 is LGHNA and CDR2 is YNFKEQ in the germline V gene. In DNA form, the CDR3 reads TGTGCCAGCAGCCAGAATAGCGGGAGGCCCTCCAATGAGCAGTTCTTC. Translation: CASSQNSGRPSNEQFF.

V gene TRBV7-2 combines with J gene TRBJ1-1; D unresolved. The CDR3 length is 14 residues. Germline V lookup: CDR1 SGHTA, CDR2 FQGNSA. V was trimmed by 2 bases and J by 0 bases, leaving 7 bases between them. CDR3 coding DNA: TGTGCCAGCAGCTTAAGGAGGATGAACACTGAAGCTTTCTTT. It specifies CASSLRRMNTEAFF. Supplemented by reference TRBV7-2 and TRBJ1-1, the full variable domain reads GAGVSQSPSNKVTEKGKDVELRCDPISGHTALYWYRQSLGQGLEFLIYFQGNSAPDKSGLPSDRFSAERTGGSVSTLTIQRTQQEDSAVYLCASSLRRMNTEAFFGQGTRLTVV.

The chain uses TRBV6-1 and TRBJ2-5, with D maybe TRBD1 (6 bases). Germline CDR1 MNHNS, CDR2 SASEGT. V lost 5 bases to trimming and J lost 0 bases, with 13 bases between them. This CDR3 spans 15 amino acids. The CDR3 protein is CASSRNGQHQETQYF. CDR3 DNA: TGTGCCAGCAGTCGAAACGGACAGCACCAAGAGACCCAGTACTTC.

This chain uses TRBV5-4 with TRBJ2-7; 7 bases line up with TRBD1. V was clipped by 4 bases and J by 2 bases; unmatched bases: 12. Germline V lookup: CDR1 SGHNT, CDR2 YYREEE (reference sequence). This CDR3 has 16 residues. CDR3 nucleotide sequence: TGTGCCAGCAGCACTCCCCGGGACAGCCTTACCTACGAGCAGTACTTC. This translates into CASSTPRDSLTYEQYF.

The chain couples TRBV6-6 to TRBJ2-3; 12 nucleotides agree with TRBD2. The V gene's germline CDR1 is MNHNY and CDR2 SVGAGI (reference sequence). This CDR3 is 16 amino acids long. V lost 2 bases, J lost 4 bases, and 4 bases stayed unmatched. CDR3 residues: CASSYGLAGRADTQYF. In nucleotides, the CDR3 is TGTGCCAGCAGTTACGGACTAGCGGGGCGTGCAGATACGCAGTATTTT.

The rearrangement joins TRBV21-1 to TRBJ2-6; the table's D call TRBD2 went unverified against the DNA. TRBV21-1 is deemed a pseudogene. This CDR3 contains 16 residues. Here the CDR3 DNA reads TGTGCCAGCAGCACTAGCGCGGACTCTGGGGCCAACGTCCTGACTTTC. Its protein product is CASSTSADSGANVLTF.

The J gene is TRBJ2-1, the V gene TRBV6-4; 9 positions match TRBD2. The CDR3 is 16 amino acids. The V segment lost 3 bases and the J segment 5 bases; nucleotides outside the gene matches: 8. Germline V gene lookup returns CDR1 MRHNA and CDR2 SNTAGT. The CDR3 region is CASSEEGGGAHNEQFF. The CDR3 DNA reads TGTGCCAGCAGTGAAGAGGGCGGGGGGGCCCACAATGAGCAGTTCTTC.